A single sample gave rise to the 2 T cell receptor beta chains below, sequenced in a study of T cell repertoires in cytomegalovirus infection. These receptors have no known antigen. TCRdb re-called the reads through MiXCR, storing one row per CDR3 protein. The sample contains 55,000 to 85,000 distinct CDR3 sequences, approximately 22% of which appear only once. The material was CD8+ T cells from cultured PBMCs, obtained from culture after CMV antigen stimulation. These TCRs come from a human donor in good health (CMV status not recorded). Some clones in this sample may be carry-over from other donors' samples.

Only a few counts were recorded for this clonotype. J is TRBJ2-7 and V is TRBV11-1, with 9 bases identical to TRBD1. This CDR3 is 14 amino acids long. Germline CDR1 SGHAT, CDR2 FQDESV (reference sequence). Losses at the gene ends were 2 bases for V and 4 bases for J; bases not matched to a gene: 3. CDR3 region: CASSLIGQGYEQYF. The CDR3 coding sequence is TGTGCCAGCAGCTTAATCGGACAGGGGTACGAGCAGTACTTC.

The V and J genes are TRBV6-6 and TRBJ2-2, with TRBD1 identical over 8 bases. Trimming cost V 7 bases and J 1 base; bases outside gene matches: 5. This CDR3 is 15 amino acids long. CDR1 MNHNY and CDR2 SVGAGI come from the germline V gene (reference sequence). The CDR3, as DNA: TGTGCCAGCACCCGACAGGGGATGAACACCGGGGAGCTGTTTTTT. It yields the protein CASTRQGMNTGELFF.